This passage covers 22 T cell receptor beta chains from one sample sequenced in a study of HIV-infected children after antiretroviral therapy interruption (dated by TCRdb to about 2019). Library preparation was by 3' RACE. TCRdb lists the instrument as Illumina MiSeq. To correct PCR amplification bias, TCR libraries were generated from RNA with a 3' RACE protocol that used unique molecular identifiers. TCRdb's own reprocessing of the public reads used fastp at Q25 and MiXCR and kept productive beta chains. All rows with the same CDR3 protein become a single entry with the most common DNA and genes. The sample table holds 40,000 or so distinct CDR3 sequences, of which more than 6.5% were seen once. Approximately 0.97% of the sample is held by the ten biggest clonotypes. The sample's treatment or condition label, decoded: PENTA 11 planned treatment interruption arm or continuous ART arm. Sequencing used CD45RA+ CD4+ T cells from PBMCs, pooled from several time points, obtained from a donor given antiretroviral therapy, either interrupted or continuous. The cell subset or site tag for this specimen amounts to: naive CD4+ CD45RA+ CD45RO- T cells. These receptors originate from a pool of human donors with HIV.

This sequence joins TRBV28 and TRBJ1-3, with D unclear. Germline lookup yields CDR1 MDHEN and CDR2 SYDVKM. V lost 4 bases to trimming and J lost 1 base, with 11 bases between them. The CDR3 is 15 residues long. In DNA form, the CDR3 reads TGTGCCAGCAGTTCCACTTACAGATCTGGAAACACCATATATTTT. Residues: CASSSTYRSGNTIYF.

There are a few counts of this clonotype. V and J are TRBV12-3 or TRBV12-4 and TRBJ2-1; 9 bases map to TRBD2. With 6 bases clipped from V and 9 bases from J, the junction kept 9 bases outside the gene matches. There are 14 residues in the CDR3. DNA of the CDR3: TGTGCCAGCAGACCAAGCGGGGGGTGGGGTGAGCAGTTCTTC. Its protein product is CASRPSGGWGEQFF.

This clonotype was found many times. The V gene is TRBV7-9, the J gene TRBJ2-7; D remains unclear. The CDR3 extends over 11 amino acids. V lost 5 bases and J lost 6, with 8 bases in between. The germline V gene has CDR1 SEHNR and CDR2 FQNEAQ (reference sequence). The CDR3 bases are TGTGCCAGCAGCCCCGCTGGCGAGCAGTACTTC. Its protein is CASSPAGEQYF.

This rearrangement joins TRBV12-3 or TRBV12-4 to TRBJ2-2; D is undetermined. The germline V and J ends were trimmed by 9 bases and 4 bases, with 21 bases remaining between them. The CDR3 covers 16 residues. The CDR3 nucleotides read TGTGCCAGTGCTATTGGACGGCCTATCGGCACCGGGGAGCTGTTTTTT. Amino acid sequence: CASAIGRPIGTGELFF.

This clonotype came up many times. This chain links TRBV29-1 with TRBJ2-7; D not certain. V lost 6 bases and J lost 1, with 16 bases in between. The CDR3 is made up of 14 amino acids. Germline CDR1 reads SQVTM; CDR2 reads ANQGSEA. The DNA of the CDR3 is TGCAGCGTCTCCAGGTCGACCAATTCCTACGAGCAGTACTTC. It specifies CSVSRSTNSYEQYF.

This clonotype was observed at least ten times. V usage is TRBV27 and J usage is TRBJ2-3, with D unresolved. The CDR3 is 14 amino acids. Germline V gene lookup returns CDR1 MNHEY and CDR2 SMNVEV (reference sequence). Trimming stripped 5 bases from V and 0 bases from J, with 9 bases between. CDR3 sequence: CASSPRLSTDTQYF. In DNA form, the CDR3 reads TGTGCCAGCAGTCCGCGGTTGAGCACAGATACGCAGTATTTT.

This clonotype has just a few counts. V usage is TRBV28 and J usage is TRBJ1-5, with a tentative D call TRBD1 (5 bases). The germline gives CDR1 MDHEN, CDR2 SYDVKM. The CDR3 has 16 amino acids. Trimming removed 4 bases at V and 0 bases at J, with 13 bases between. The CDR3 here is CASSSPGDGSNQPQHF. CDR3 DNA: TGTGCCAGCAGTTCCCCCGGGGACGGTAGCAATCAGCCCCAGCATTTT.

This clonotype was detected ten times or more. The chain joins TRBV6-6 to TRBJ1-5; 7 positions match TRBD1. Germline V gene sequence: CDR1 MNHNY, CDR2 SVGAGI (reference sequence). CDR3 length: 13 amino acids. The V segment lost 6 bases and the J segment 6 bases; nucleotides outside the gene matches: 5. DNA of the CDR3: TGTGCCAGCAGGACAGGGAATAGTCAGCCCCAGCATTTT. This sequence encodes CASRTGNSQPQHF.

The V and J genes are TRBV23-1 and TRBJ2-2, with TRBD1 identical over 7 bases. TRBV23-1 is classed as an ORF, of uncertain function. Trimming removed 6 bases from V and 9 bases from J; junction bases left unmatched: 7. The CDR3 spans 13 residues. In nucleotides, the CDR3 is TGCGCCAGCAGAGAGACAGGGAGATGGGAGCTGTTTTTT. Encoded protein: CASRETGRWELFF.

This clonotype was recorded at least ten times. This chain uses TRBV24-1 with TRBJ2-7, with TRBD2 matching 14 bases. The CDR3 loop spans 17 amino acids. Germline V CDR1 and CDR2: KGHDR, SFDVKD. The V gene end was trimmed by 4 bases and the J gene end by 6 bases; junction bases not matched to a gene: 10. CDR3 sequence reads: CATSDSRLAGGSGEQYF. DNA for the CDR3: TGTGCCACCAGTGACAGTCGACTAGCGGGAGGGTCTGGCGAGCAGTACTTC.

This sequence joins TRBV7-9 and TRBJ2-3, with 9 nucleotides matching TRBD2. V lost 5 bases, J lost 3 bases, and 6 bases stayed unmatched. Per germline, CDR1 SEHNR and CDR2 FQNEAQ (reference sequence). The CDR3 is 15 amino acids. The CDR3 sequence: CASSARTSETDTQYF. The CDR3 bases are TGTGCCAGCAGCGCGAGGACTAGCGAGACAGATACGCAGTATTTT.

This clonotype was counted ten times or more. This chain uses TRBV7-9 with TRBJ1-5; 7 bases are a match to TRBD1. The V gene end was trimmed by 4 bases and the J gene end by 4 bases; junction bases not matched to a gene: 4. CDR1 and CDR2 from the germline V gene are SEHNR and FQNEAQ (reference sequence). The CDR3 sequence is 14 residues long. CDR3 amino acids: CASSSTGSNQPQHF. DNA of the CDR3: TGTGCCAGCAGCTCGACAGGGTCGAATCAGCCCCAGCATTTT.

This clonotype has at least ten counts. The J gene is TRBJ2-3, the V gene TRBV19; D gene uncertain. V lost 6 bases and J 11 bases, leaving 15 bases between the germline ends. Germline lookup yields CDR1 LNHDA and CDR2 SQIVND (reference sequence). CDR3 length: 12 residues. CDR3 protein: CASRPSGDRQYF. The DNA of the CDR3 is TGTGCCAGTAGGCCTTCGGGCGATCGGCAGTATTTT.

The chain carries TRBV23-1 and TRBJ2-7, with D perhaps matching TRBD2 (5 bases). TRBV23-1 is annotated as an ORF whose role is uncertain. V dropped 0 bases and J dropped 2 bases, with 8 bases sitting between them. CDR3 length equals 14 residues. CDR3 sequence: CASSQSEETYEQYF. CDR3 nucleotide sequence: TGCGCCAGCAGTCAATCGGAGGAAACCTACGAGCAGTACTTC.

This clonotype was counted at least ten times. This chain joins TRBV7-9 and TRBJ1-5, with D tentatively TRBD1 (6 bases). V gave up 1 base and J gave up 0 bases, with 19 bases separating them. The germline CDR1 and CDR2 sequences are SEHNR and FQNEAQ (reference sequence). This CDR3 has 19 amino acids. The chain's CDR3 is CASSLGSQDSRYSNQPQHF. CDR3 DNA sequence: TGTGCCAGCAGCTTAGGTAGCCAGGACAGCCGCTATAGCAATCAGCCCCAGCATTTT.

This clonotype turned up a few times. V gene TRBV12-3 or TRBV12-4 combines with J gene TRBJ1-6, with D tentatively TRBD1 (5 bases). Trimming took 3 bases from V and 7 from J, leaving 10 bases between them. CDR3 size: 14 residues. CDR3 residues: CASSFVTENSPLHF. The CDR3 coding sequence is TGTGCCAGCAGTTTCGTGACAGAAAATTCACCCCTCCACTTT.

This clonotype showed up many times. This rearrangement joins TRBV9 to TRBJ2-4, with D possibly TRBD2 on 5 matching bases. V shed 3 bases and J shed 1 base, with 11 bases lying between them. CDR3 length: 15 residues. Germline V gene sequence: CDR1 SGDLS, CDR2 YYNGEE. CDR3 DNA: TGTGCCAGCAGCGGAGGGTCATTGGCCAAAAACATTCAGTACTTC. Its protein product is CASSGGSLAKNIQYF.

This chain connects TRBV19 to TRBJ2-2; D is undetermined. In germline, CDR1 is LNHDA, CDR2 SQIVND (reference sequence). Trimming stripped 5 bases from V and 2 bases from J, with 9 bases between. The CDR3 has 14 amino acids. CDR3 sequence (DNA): TGTGCCAGTAGTTGGGCTGGAAACACCGGGGAGCTGTTTTTT. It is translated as CASSWAGNTGELFF.

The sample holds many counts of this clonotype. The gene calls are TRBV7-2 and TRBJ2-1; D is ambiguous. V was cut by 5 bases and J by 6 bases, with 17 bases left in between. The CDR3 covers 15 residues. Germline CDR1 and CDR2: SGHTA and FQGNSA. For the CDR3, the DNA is TGTGCCAGCAGCAATAGTTGGGCAGAATTCAATGAGCAGTTCTTC. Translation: CASSNSWAEFNEQFF.

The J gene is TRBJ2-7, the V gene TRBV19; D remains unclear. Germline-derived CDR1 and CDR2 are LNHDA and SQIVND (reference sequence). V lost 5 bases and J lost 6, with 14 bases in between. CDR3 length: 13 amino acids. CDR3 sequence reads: CASSEKYFVEQYF. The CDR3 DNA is TGTGCCAGTAGTGAAAAGTATTTCGTCGAGCAGTACTTC.

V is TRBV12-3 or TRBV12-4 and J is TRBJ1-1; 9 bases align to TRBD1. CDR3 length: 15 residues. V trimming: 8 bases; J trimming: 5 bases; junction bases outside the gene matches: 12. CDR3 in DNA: TGTGCCAGCGGGCCATCCGGGACAGGGAGGACTGAAGCTTTCTTT. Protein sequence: CASGPSGTGRTEAFF.

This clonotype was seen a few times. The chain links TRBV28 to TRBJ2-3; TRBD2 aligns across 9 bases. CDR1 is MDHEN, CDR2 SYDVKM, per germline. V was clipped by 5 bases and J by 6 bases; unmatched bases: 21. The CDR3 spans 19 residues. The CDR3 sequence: CASSPLFRSGRTAWDTQYF. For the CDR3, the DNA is TGTGCCAGCAGTCCGCTTTTTAGGAGCGGGAGGACCGCTTGGGATACGCAGTATTTT.